These T cell receptor beta chains were read from a single sample in a study of vaccination effects on CD4 cells after COVID-19. Their antigens are not known. TCRdb's table, derived via immunoSEQ multiplex PCR, lists solely in-frame clones and lacks some. The sample lists more than 35,000 clones, about three fifths seen once, with about 15% in the top ten. Specimen: CD4+ T cells from PBMCs cultured with HCoV-OC43 spike peptides, collected before COVID-19 vaccination. All receptors derive from a human donor who received a COVID-19 vaccine. The CDR3 runs from the conserved cysteine through the conserved F or W. A D gene is named only where the DNA matches it firmly. A row's size may be missing; if present it is once, few, many or a size class.

abundance	d_gene	v_gene	len	j_gene	CDR3nt	CDR3aa
NA	NA	TRBV5-6	12	TRBJ2-3	TGTGCCAGCAGCTTGGTGATGGATACGCAGTATTTT	CASSLVMDTQYF
NA	NA	TRBV19	13	TRBJ1-6	TGTGCCAGTCAGGGGAGTGGGAATTCACCCCTCCACTTT	CASQGSGNSPLHF
NA	NA	TRBV6-6	15	TRBJ1-5	TGTGCCAGCAGTAAGGGGGTGGATAGCAATCAGCCCCAGCATTTT	CASSKGVDSNQPQHF
few	NA	TRBV6-5	13	TRBJ1-4	TGTGCCAGCAGCAAGAACAGGAATGAAAAACTGTTTTTT	CASSKNRNEKLFF
NA	NA	TRBV6-5	16	TRBJ1-2	TGTGCCAGCAGTTACTCGAAAAGGGGCTACAGGGCTGGCTACACCTTC	CASSYSKRGYRAGYTF
NA	NA	TRBV5-8	12	TRBJ1-2	TGTGCCAGCAGCGTTTTGATCGGTGGCTACACCTTC	CASSVLIGGYTF
NA	NA	TRBV5-4	15	TRBJ2-1	TGTGCCAGCAGCTTGATTTTTGCTAGCGTCAATGAGCAGTTCTTC	CASSLIFASVNEQFF
NA	NA	TRBV15	14	TRBJ2-3	TGTGCCACCAGCAGAGCTTGGCTTAGAGATACGCAGTATTTT	CATSRAWLRDTQYF
medium-sized	TRBD1	TRBV27	15	TRBJ2-7	TGTGCCAGCAGTTTCCGCCCGACAGGGGGCCACGAGCAGTACTTC	CASSFRPTGGHEQYF
NA	TRBD2	TRBV29-1	12	TRBJ2-7	TGCAGCGTTGGGGGGGGTAAGGTCGAGCAGTACTTC	CSVGGGKVEQYF
NA	NA	TRBV4-1	15	TRBJ1-1	TGCGCCAGCAGCCCTCGGGACATGATGAACACTGAAGCTTTCTTT	CASSPRDMMNTEAFF
NA	NA	TRBV7-7	13	TRBJ2-3	TGTGCCAGCAGCTTAGCACGGGGAGATACGCAGTATTTT	CASSLARGDTQYF
NA	NA	TRBV6-5	13	TRBJ1-5	TGTGCCAGCACGGGACAACACAATCAGCCCCAGCATTTT	CASTGQHNQPQHF
NA	NA	TRBV10-3	18	TRBJ1-4	TGTGCCATCAGTGAGGGGCTGGACAGAGTAATCGTAGCGGAAAAACTGTTTTTT	CAISEGLDRVIVAEKLFF
NA	NA	TRBV9	14	TRBJ2-5	TGTGCCAGCAGCCCGGGACTGCACCAAGAGACCCAGTACTTC	CASSPGLHQETQYF
once	TRBD1	TRBV24-1	17	TRBJ1-2	TGTGCCACCAGTGATTTAAACTCGGCCAGGGGGCGGAATGGCTACACCTTC	CATSDLNSARGRNGYTF
NA	TRBD2	TRBV7-8	16	TRBJ2-3	TGTGCCAGCAGCTCGCAACCGGGACTAGCGGCAGATACGCAGTATTTT	CASSSQPGLAADTQYF
NA	NA	TRBV11-2	17	TRBJ2-2	TGTGCCAGCAGCTTAGGGGGGTGGGCGGTGAACACCGGGGAGCTGTTTTTT	CASSLGGWAVNTGELFF